This T cell receptor beta chain was recovered during a study of OX40 agonist ivuxolimab in advanced cancers. At the level of the study: The patients got ivuxolimab, which is an agonistic anti-OX40 (CD134) antibody. Therapy given before enrollment (anti-PD-1, anti-PD-L1 or anti-CTLA-4) was allowed, and over 35% had some.

Trimming took 4 bases from V and 2 from J, leaving 8 bases between them. Per germline, CDR1 LNHDA and CDR2 SQIVND (reference sequence). This CDR3 comprises 13 residues. This clone appeared once. Assay used: immunoSEQ multiplex PCR; TCRdb lists only in-frame clones, some missing. The data show about 58,000 clones, about 90% seen once. The rearrangement uses TRBV19 and TRBJ2-5; D remains ambiguous. This specimen consisted of CD4+ or CD8+ T cells sorted from blood, obtained in a trial of the OX40 agonist ivuxolimab. This TCR derives from an adult with an advanced solid tumor such as melanoma, head and neck, liver or kidney cancer. CDR3 DNA sequence: TGTGCCAGTAGTAAGTCCATACAAGAGACCCAGTACTTC. Its translation: CASSKSIQETQYF. The full variable domain, completed using reference TRBV19 and TRBJ2-5, is DGGITQSPKYLFRKEGQNVTLSCEQNLNHDAMYWYRQDPGQGLRLIYYSQIVNDFQKGDIAEGYSVSREKKESFPLTVTSAQKNPTAFYLCASSKSIQETQYFGPGTRLLVL.